The present T cell receptor beta chain was sequenced within a study of blood T cell repertoires in COVID-19. V lost 2 bases to trimming and J lost 5 bases; unmatched junction nucleotides: 6. The V gene's germline CDR1 is SGHDT and CDR2 YYEEEE. The length of the CDR3 is 15 residues. Sequencing was performed with immunoSEQ multiplex PCR; in TCRdb, only in-frame clones are kept and a portion is missing. The table has hundreds of thousands of clones, 80% to 90% seen once. The gene calls are TRBV5-6 and TRBJ1-4, with 7 positions matching TRBD1. The specimen sequenced was PBMCs or T cells enriched from blood (not recorded which). The receptor's source is a young man who had recovered from COVID-19. The CDR3 bases are TGTGCCAGCAGCTTTCGACAGGGCCGAAATGAAAAACTGTTTTTT. Amino acid sequence: CASSFRQGRNEKLFF.